Only a few counts were recorded for the clone carrying this T cell receptor beta chain. These data belong to a study of human T cells and chemical hapten exposure. Whole-study context: DPC at 2% was the sensitizing agent, placed on roughly 2 cm by roughly 2 cm of upper inner arm skin.

Stated time point: pre-sensitization, week 0. Treatment here: therapeutic diphenylcyclopropenone sensitization with weekly scalp DPC. Total RNA was isolated from unfractionated whole blood. CDR1 is LGHNA, CDR2 YSLEER, per germline. V was clipped by 2 bases and J by 1 base; unmatched bases: 0. This CDR3 contains 15 residues. TCRdb re-analysed the RACE reads in MiXCR, keeping a single row per CDR3 protein. This sample has 90,000 or so distinct CDR3 sequences, with over 6.5% found just once. The input for sequencing was whole blood, taken in connection with sensitization to the hapten diphenylcyclopropenone (DPC). The chain uses TRBV4-3 and TRBJ2-3, with 10 bases that match TRBD2. The sequence was obtained from a man aged 35 to 55 with alopecia areata. Some clones in this sample may be carry-over from other donors' samples. The CDR3 loop is CASSQTSGGTDTQYF. The CDR3 DNA is TGCGCCAGCAGCCAAACTAGCGGGGGCACAGATACGCAGTATTTT.